The 4 T cell receptor beta chains given below trace back to one sample, sequenced in a study of cytomegalovirus exposure and HLA in healthy donors. Both 60 Vbeta primers and 13 Jbeta primers went into the PCR. The data were produced by immunoSEQ multiplex PCR, yet TCRdb's version contains in-frame clones alone and is incomplete. This sample has around 190,000 clones, with around 83% found just once. Sequences were obtained from PBMCs. These receptors all stem from a man aged 40-49 years in good health and CMV-seropositive.

The sample holds one count of this clone. The chain employs TRBV15 and TRBJ2-7; TRBD2 might be the D (5 bases). V was trimmed by 4 bases and J by 2 bases, leaving 12 bases between them. The CDR3 is 14 amino acids. Germline-derived CDR1 and CDR2 are LNHNV and YYDKDF (reference sequence). The CDR3 bases are TGTGCCACCAGCATAGAGACGGGAACCTACGAGCAGTACTTC. This encodes CATSIETGTYEQYF.

As regards this clone: The sample contains more than one DNA sequence encoding this CDR3. The chain joins TRBV11-2 to TRBJ1-1; no definite D call. In germline, CDR1 is SGHAT, CDR2 FQNNGV. Trimming took off 1 base at V and 1 base at J, with 10 bases between the two ends. The CDR3 extends over 15 amino acids. The CDR3 sequence: CASSLALGRNTEAFF. In nucleotides, the CDR3 is TGTGCCAGCAGCTTAGCCCTAGGCAGGAACACTGAAGCTTTCTTT.

V and J are TRBV28 and TRBJ1-2; 12 positions agree with TRBD1. CDR1 MDHEN and CDR2 SYDVKM come from the germline V gene. V shed 6 bases, J shed 0 bases, and the junction held 17 bases outside the gene matches. The CDR3 runs to 20 residues. The CDR3 sequence: CASSLGQGARNKLANYGYTF. CDR3 nucleotides: TGTGCCAGCAGCCTGGGACAGGGGGCGCGGAACAAGTTAGCTAACTATGGCTACACCTTC.

V is TRBV7-9 and J is TRBJ2-1; TRBD2 agrees at 7 bases. The CDR3 is made up of 13 amino acids. With V trimmed by 4 bases and J by 4 bases, 1 base remained unmatched. Germline CDR1 is SEHNR and CDR2 is FQNEAQ (reference sequence). CDR3 in amino acids: CASSWGLYNEQFF. The CDR3 coding sequence is TGTGCCAGCAGCTGGGGACTATACAATGAGCAGTTCTTC.